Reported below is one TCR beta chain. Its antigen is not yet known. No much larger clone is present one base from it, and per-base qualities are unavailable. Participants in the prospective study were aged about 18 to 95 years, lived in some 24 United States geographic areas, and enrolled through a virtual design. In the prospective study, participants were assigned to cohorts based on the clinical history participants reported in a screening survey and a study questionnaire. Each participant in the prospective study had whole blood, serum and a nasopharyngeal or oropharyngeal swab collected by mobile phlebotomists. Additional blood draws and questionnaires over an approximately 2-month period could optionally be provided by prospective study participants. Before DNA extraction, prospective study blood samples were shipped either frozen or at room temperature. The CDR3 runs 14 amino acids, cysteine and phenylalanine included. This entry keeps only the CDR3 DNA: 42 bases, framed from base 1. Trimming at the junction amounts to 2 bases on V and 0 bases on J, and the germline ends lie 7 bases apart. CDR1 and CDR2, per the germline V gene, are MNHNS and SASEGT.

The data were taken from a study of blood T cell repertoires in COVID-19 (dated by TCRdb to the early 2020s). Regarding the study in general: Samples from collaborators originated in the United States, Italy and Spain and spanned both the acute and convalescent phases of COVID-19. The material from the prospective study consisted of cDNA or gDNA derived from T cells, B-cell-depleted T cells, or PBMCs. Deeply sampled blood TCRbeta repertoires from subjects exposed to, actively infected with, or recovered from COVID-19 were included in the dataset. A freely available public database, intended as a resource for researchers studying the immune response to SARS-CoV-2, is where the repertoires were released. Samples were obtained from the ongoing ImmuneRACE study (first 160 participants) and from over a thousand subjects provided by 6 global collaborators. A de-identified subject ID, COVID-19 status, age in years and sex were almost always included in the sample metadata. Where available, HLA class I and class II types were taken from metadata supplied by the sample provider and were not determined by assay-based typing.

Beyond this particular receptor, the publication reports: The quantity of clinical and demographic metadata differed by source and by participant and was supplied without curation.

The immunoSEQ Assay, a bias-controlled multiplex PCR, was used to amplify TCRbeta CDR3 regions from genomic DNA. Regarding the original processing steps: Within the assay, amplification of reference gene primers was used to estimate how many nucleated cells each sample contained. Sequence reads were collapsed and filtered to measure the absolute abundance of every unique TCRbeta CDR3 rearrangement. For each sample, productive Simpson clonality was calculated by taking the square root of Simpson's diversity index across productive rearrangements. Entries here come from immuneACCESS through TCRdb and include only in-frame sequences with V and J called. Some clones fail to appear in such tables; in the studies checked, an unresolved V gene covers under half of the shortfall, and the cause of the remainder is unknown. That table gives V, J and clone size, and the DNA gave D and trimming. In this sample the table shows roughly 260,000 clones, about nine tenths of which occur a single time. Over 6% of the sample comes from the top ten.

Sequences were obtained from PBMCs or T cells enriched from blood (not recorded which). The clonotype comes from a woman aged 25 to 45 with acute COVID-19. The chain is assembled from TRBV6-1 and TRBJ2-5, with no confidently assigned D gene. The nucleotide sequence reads TGTGCCAGCAGTGAAAGAGCGTACCAAGAGACCCAGTACTTC. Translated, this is CASSERAYQETQYF.